The 5 T cell receptor beta chains given below trace back to one sample, sequenced in a study of blood T cells in healthy people across ages (dated by TCRdb to between 2014 and 2017). The method behind the library was 5' RACE. The sequencer was an Illumina HiSeq 2500. A second 7 to 11 cycle PCR used a sample-barcoded 5' primer and a J-beta primer mix. The public reads were reanalyzed by TCRdb: fastp trimming at Q25, MiXCR alignment, in-frame beta chains only. A single entry per CDR3 protein holds the most common genes and DNA from its merged rows. The sample profile shows 1.5 million or so distinct CDR3 sequences; about 43% of them were found once. The ten largest make up roughly 7.7% of the sample. The sample consisted of blood. The receptors here all came from a woman aged 18-29 years in good health.

Many counts were recorded for this clonotype. The V and J genes are TRBV6-2 or TRBV6-3 and TRBJ2-5, with TRBD2 matching over 7 bases. CDR1 is MNHEY, CDR2 SVGEGT, per germline. V dropped 4 bases and J dropped 5; count of bases not matched to a gene: 10. The CDR3 has 15 residues. The CDR3 is CASSSSGTIRETQYF. DNA for the CDR3: TGTGCCAGCAGTTCAAGCGGGACCATTCGCGAGACCCAGTACTTC.

A word on this clonotype: Here the CDR3 omits its conserved ending phenylalanine or tryptophan, so a read error is the likely source. This sequence joins TRBV12-3 or TRBV12-4 and TRBJ2-3, with TRBD2 matching 8 bases. The CDR3 runs 15 residues. Trimming cost V 5 bases and J 6 bases; bases outside gene matches: 10. Here the CDR3 reads CASSPSGGTVDTQYS. CDR3 nucleotide sequence: TGTGCCAGCAGTCCGAGCGGGGGAACTGTGGATACGCAGTATTCT.

To note about this clonotype: The junction differs from germline at one of its ends, possibly a read error. The gene calls are TRBV5-1 and TRBJ2-1; 8 bases are a match to TRBD1. The CDR3 extends over 14 amino acids. Germline V lookup: CDR1 SGHRS, CDR2 YFSETQ. CDR3 sequence (DNA): TGCGCCAGCAGGCCACAGGGGGAGGTCAATGGGCAGTTCTTC. This codes for CASRPQGEVNGQFF.

This chain joins TRBV4-1 and TRBJ2-7; TRBD2 aligns across 7 bases. Germline trimming cut 0 bases from V and 3 bases from J; bases unmatched to any gene: 8. This CDR3 is 16 amino acids long. Per germline, CDR1 MGHRA and CDR2 YSYEKL. DNA of the CDR3: TGCGCCAGCAGCCAAGATTTAATCAGGGAGGGCTACGAGCAGTACTTC. This translates into CASSQDLIREGYEQYF.

This chain's CDR3 is CSARDGQGDEQYF. The CDR3 DNA follows: TGCAGTGCTAGAGATGGACAGGGGGACGAGCAGTACTTC. V usage is TRBV20-1 and J usage is TRBJ2-5; 10 positions agree with TRBD1. Judging by the DNA end, TRBJ2-7 fits better; the J call may be wrong. In germline, CDR1 is DFQATT, CDR2 SNEGSKA (reference sequence). This CDR3 comprises 13 residues.